The entry below gives a single T cell receptor (beta chain) sequence along with its context. Its specificity is not known. TCRdb keeps only in-frame clones here, not all; method: immunoSEQ multiplex PCR. Of 150,000 to 200,000 clones detected, 80% to 85% appear once; the ten largest clones hold roughly a tenth. J lost 8 bases, V lost 7 bases, and 6 bases had no gene match. CDR1 and CDR2 (germline): GTSNPN, SVGIG (reference sequence). The CDR3 spans 12 residues. This sample stems from a study of cytomegalovirus exposure and HLA in healthy donors. Study observations and caveats: The listing of approximately 160 TCR beta chains classed them as cytomegalovirus-associated.

The sample was PBMCs. J is TRBJ1-2 and V is TRBV30; 11 bases align to TRBD1. This TCR derives from a man aged 30-40 years in good health and CMV-seropositive. The CDR3 DNA is TGTGCCTCTGGACAGGGGGCCGCCGGCTACACCTTC. Translated, it gives CASGQGAAGYTF.